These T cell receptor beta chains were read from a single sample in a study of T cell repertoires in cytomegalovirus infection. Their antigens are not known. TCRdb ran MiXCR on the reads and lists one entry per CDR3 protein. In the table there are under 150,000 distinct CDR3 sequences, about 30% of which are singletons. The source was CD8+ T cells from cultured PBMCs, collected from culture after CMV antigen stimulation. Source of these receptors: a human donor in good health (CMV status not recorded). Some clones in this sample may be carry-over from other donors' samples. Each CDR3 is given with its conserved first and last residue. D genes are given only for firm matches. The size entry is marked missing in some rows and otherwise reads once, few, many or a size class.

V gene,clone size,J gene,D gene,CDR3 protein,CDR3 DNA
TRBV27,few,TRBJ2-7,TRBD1,CASSLRPGQGYEQYF,TGTGCCAGCAGTCTCCGCCCGGGACAGGGGTACGAGCAGTACTTC
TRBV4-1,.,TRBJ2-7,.,CASSQEGSYEQYF,TGCGCCAGCAGCCAAGAGGGCAGCTACGAGCAGTACTTC
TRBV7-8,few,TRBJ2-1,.,CASSLYPSASSYNEQFF,TGTGCCAGCAGCTTATATCCTAGCGCGAGCTCCTACAATGAGCAGTTCTTC
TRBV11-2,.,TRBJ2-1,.,CASSFSADNEQFF,TGTGCCAGCAGCTTTTCGGCAGACAATGAGCAGTTCTTC
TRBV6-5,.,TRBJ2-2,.,CASSYEAVTNTGELFF,TGTGCCAGCAGTTACGAGGCAGTTACGAACACCGGGGAGCTGTTTTTT
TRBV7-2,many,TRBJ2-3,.,CASSLLSTRTDTQYF,TGTGCCAGCAGCTTATTGTCGACTCGCACAGATACGCAGTATTTT
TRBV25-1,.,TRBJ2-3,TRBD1,CASSEDRGYTDTQYF,TGTGCCAGCAGTGAGGACAGGGGGTACACAGATACGCAGTATTTT
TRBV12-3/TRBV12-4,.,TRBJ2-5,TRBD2,CASSLWASGGADETQYF,TGTGCCAGCAGTTTATGGGCTAGCGGGGGGGCCGATGAGACCCAGTACTTC
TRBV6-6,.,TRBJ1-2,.,CASSYPGTYGYTF,TGTGCCAGCAGTTACCCGGGAACCTATGGCTACACCTTC
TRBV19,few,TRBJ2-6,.,CASSIRRGRGRSSGANVLTF,TGTGCCAGTAGTATAAGGCGGGGCAGAGGAAGGAGCTCTGGGGCCAACGTCCTGACTTTC
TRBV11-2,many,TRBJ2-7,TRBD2,CASSPRLTGLAEPREQYF,TGTGCCAGCAGCCCCAGACTCACCGGACTAGCGGAACCGAGGGAGCAGTACTTC
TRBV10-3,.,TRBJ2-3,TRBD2,CAIRGGGSTDTQYF,TGTGCCATCAGAGGCGGGGGAAGCACAGATACGCAGTATTTT
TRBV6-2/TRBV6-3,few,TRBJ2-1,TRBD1,CASSYSGQDDFYNEQFF,TGTGCCAGCAGTTACTCCGGACAGGACGATTTCTACAATGAGCAGTTCTTC
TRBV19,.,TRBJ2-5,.,CASSWGGRETQYF,TGTGCCAGTAGTTGGGGGGGGCGAGAGACCCAGTACTTC
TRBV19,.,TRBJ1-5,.,CASRNRVSSNQPQHF,TGTGCCAGTAGGAACAGGGTTTCGAGCAATCAGCCCCAGCATTTT
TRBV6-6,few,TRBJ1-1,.,CASSYSLIRETEAFF,TGTGCCAGCAGTTACTCATTAATCCGGGAAACTGAAGCTTTCTTT
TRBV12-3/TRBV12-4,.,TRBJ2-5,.,CASSWVGRDLETQYF,TGTGCCAGCAGTTGGGTCGGGCGGGACCTAGAGACCCAGTACTTC
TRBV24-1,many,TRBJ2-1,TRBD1,CATSDSTTGEAPYNEQFF,TGTGCCACCAGTGATTCTACCACAGGGGAAGCCCCCTACAATGAGCAGTTCTTC
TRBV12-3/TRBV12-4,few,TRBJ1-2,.,CASSPTRGHNYGYTF,TGTGCCAGCAGTCCCACCAGGGGACACAACTATGGCTACACCTTC
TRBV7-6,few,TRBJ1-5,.,CASSLLIGGSNQPQHF,TGTGCCAGCAGCTTACTTATAGGTGGTAGCAATCAGCCCCAGCATTTT
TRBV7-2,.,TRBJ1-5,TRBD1,CASSLADRGYNQPQHF,TGTGCCAGCAGCTTAGCGGACAGGGGATACAATCAGCCCCAGCATTTT
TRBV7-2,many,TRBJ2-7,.,CASSLGGRGAYEQYF,TGTGCCAGCAGCTTAGGGGGCAGGGGTGCCTACGAGCAGTACTTC
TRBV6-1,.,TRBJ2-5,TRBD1,CASSDSGGLVTQYF,TGTGCCAGCAGTGACTCAGGGGGATTGGTGACCCAGTACTTC
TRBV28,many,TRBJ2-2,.,CASSFRLTGELFF,TGTGCCAGCAGTTTTCGTCTGACCGGGGAGCTGTTTTTT
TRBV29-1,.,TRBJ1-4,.,CSVEDPGGEKLFF,TGCAGCGTTGAAGACCCGGGTGGGGAAAAACTGTTTTTT